A single sample gave rise to the 6 T cell receptor beta chains below, sequenced in a study of a mutant IDH1 vaccine in newly diagnosed glioma. Time point: baseline, week 1 (first vaccination visit). The treatment here: pre-vaccination baseline after standard-of-care therapy. Sequenced by immunoSEQ multiplex PCR; TCRdb stores in-frame clones only, minus some. The sample lists approximately 88,000 clones, over 75% occurring once. The sequences come from PBMCs, collected from a glioma patient treated with radiotherapy, temozolomide or both. These receptors were collected from a man aged 35 to 55 with glioma.

The rearrangement joins TRBV28 to TRBJ1-1; 10 nucleotides agree with TRBD1. The CDR3 length is 18 residues. With 6 bases clipped from V and 0 bases from J, the junction kept 13 bases outside the gene matches. From germline, CDR1 is MDHEN and CDR2 SYDVKM. Written as DNA, the CDR3 is TGTGCCAGCAGGCCCCTCGGGACAGGGGTTGTCATGAACACTGAAGCTTTCTTT. Translation gives CASRPLGTGVVMNTEAFF.

The chain is built from TRBV7-2 and TRBJ2-7; 7 positions agree with TRBD2. Germline V gene lookup returns CDR1 SGHTA and CDR2 FQGNSA. Trimming at V came to 4 bases and at J to 4 bases, leaving 19 bases not matched to a gene. The CDR3 runs 18 residues. The CDR3 bases are TGTGCCAGCAGCTCCCACAAGGCCGGGACTATTAGTGAATACGAGCAGTACTTC. It encodes CASSSHKAGTISEYEQYF. Drawing the rest from reference TRBV7-2 and TRBJ2-7, the complete variable domain is GAGVSQSPSNKVTEKGKDVELRCDPISGHTALYWYRQSLGQGLEFLIYFQGNSAPDKSGLPSDRFSAERTGGSVSTLTIQRTQQEDSAVYLCASSSHKAGTISEYEQYFGPGTRLTVT.

The V and J genes are TRBV4-3 and TRBJ2-3; the match to TRBD1 covers 9 bases. The ends lost 0 bases at V and 3 bases at J; junction bases unmatched: 7. The CDR3 length is 17 residues. Germline V gives CDR1 LGHNA, CDR2 YSLEER. The CDR3 DNA sequence: TGCGCCAGCAGCCAAGAGTTAGGGGACAGGGTAACAGATACGCAGTATTTT. It translates to CASSQELGDRVTDTQYF.

The chain carries TRBV9 and TRBJ2-7; perhaps TRBD2 as D (5 bases). The CDR3 is 13 amino acids. Germline assignment: CDR1 SGDLS and CDR2 YYNGEE. Between the trimmed V and J ends, which lost 0 bases and 9 bases, there was a span of 13 bases. The CDR3 spells CASSVGATTVQYF. DNA for the CDR3: TGTGCCAGCAGCGTAGGGGCGACTACGGTGCAGTACTTC.

The chain combines TRBV27 with TRBJ2-7, with D possibly being TRBD1 (6 bases). Germline CDR1 MNHEY, CDR2 SMNVEV (reference sequence). V shed 3 bases and J shed 2 bases, with 8 bases lying between them. The CDR3 spans 13 residues. The CDR3 DNA sequence: TGTGCCAGCAGTTTTGGGACACCCTACGAGCAGTACTTC. Translation: CASSFGTPYEQYF.

CDR3 residues: CASSYSGTGLYNEQFF. Written as DNA, the CDR3 is TGTGCCAGCAGTTACTCCGGGACAGGGTTGTACAATGAGCAGTTCTTC. The chain combines TRBV6-7 with TRBJ2-1; 9 bases align to TRBD1. Being an ORF, TRBV6-7 has a function that is uncertain. There are 16 residues in the CDR3. The V and J ends lost 0 bases and 4 bases, in that order; junction bases with no gene match: 4.